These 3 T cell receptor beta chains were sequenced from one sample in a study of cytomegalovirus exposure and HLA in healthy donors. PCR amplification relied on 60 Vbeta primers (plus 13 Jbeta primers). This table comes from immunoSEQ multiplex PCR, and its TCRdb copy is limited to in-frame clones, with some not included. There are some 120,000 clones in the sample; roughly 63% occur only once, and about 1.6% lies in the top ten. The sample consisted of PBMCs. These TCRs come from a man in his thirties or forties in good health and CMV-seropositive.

The CDR3 region is CASSLQGDMNTEAFF. The CDR3 DNA sequence: TGTGCCAGCAGCTTACAAGGGGACATGAACACTGAAGCTTTCTTT. The chain couples TRBV11-3 to TRBJ1-1; a weak D match, TRBD1 (6 bases). Germline assignment: CDR1 SGHNT and CDR2 YENEEA. The CDR3 loop spans 15 amino acids. With 2 bases removed from V and 0 bases from J, the gap between germline ends came to 10 bases.

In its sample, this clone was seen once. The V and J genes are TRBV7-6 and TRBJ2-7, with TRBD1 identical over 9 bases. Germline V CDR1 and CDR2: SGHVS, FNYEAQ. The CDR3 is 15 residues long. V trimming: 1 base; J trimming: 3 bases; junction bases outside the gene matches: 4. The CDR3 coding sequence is TGTGCCAGCAGCTTAGGCGGGACAGGGTACTACGAGCAGTACTTC. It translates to CASSLGGTGYYEQYF.

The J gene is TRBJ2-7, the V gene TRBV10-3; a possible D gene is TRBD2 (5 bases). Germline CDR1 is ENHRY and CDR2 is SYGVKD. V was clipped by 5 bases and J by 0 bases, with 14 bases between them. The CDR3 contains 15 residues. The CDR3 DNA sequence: TGTGCCATCAGTCCTGGACTTGTCAGCTCCTACGAGCAGTACTTC. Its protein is CAISPGLVSSYEQYF.